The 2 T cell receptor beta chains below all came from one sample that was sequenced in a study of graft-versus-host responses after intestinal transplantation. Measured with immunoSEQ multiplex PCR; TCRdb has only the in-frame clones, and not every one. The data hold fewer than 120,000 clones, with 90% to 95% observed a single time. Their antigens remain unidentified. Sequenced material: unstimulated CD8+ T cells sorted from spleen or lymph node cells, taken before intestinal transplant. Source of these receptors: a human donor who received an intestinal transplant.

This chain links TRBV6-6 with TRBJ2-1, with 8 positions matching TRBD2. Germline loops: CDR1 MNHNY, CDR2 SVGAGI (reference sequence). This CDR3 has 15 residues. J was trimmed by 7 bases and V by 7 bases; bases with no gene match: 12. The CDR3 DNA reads TGTGCCAGCACCTCTGAGCGGGGGTCCCTTAATGAGCAGTTCTTC. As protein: CASTSERGSLNEQFF.

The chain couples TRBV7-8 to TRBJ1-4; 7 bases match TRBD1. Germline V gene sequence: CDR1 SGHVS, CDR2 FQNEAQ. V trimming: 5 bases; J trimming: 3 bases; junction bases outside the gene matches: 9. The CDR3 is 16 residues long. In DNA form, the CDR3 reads TGTGCCAGCAGCCGAGGGTGGGACAGCCCTAATGAAAAACTGTTTTTT. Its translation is CASSRGWDSPNEKLFF.